Below, 22 T cell receptor beta chains from the same sample are listed, as sequenced in a study of shared clonotypes between healthy human individuals. Generated by immunoSEQ multiplex PCR, the TCRdb table keeps only in-frame clones and is missing some. The top ten clones hold about 12% of a sample with around 480,000 clones, 75% to 80% of them seen once. The sample taken for sequencing was PBMCs. These receptors all come from a woman aged 40 to 50 in good health. Some clones in this sample may be carry-over from other donors' samples.

CDR3 nucleotides: TGCGCCAGCAGCTTGGATCCACCGGGACATACCTCCTACGAGCAGTACTTC. Protein: CASSLDPPGHTSYEQYF. This chain connects TRBV5-1 to TRBJ2-7, with a tentative D call TRBD1 (6 bases). Trimming shortened V by 0 bases and J by 0 bases, and 16 bases separated the two germline ends. The CDR3 covers 17 residues. Germline CDR1 is SGHRS and CDR2 is YFSETQ.

This clone came up once. The chain's CDR3 is CASTSIGGLEAGELFF. DNA for the CDR3: TGTGCCAGTACCTCAATTGGGGGTTTGGAGGCCGGGGAGCTGTTTTTT. This chain joins TRBV19 and TRBJ2-2; perhaps D is TRBD1 or TRBD2 (5 bases each). Trimming took 7 bases from V and 6 from J, leaving 21 bases between them. Germline CDR1 reads LNHDA; CDR2 reads SQIVND (reference sequence). There are 16 residues in the CDR3. The full variable domain, with the rest looked up from reference TRBV19 and TRBJ2-2, is DGGITQSPKYLFRKEGQNVTLSCEQNLNHDAMYWYRQDPGQGLRLIYYSQIVNDFQKGDIAEGYSVSREKKESFPLTVTSAQKNPTAFYLCASTSIGGLEAGELFFGEGSRLTVL.

Here the CDR3 DNA reads TGCGCCAGCAGTGATGGGGCCGACAGGGGAGGGTACGAGCAGTACTTC. Its translation is CASSDGADRGGYEQYF. This chain links TRBV10-2 with TRBJ2-7; tentative D call: TRBD1 (8 bases). Per germline, CDR1 WSHSY and CDR2 SAAADI. The CDR3 contains 16 residues. Trimming shortened V by 3 bases and J by 4 bases, and 19 bases separated the two germline ends.

The chain is built from TRBV30 and TRBJ2-7; D unclear. Germline lookup yields CDR1 GTSNPN and CDR2 SVGIG (reference sequence). The V end lost 2 bases, the J end lost 3 bases, and 11 bases lay between the germline ends. The CDR3 loop spans 13 amino acids. In nucleotides, the CDR3 is TGTGCCTGGAGTCGAGAGCTAGGCTACGAGCAGTACTTC. Its protein product is CAWSRELGYEQYF.

The chain carries TRBV11-3 and TRBJ2-2; D perhaps matches TRBD1 (6 bases). The germline CDR1 and CDR2 sequences are SGHNT and YENEEA. Trimming removed 0 bases at V and 5 bases at J, with 7 bases between. The CDR3 totals 14 residues. The CDR3 protein is CASSLEGGTGELFF. For the CDR3, the DNA is TGTGCCAGCAGCTTAGAAGGGGGAACCGGGGAGCTGTTTTTT. Full variable domain (remainder filled in from reference TRBV11-3 and TRBJ2-2): EAGVVQSPRYKIIEKKQPVAFWCNPISGHNTLYWYLQNLGQGPELLIRYENEEAVDDSQLPKDRFSAERLKGVDSTLKIQPAELGDSAVYLCASSLEGGTGELFFGEGSRLTVL.

In this sample, this clone turned up many times. The genes are TRBV23-1 and TRBJ2-7; D not resolved. TRBV23-1 is filed as an ORF, its function uncertain. The CDR3 is 13 amino acids. Trimming took off 3 bases at V and 3 bases at J, with 9 bases between the two ends. Here the CDR3 DNA reads TGCGCCAGCAGTCATCACAATTTCTACGAGCAGTACTTC. As protein: CASSHHNFYEQYF.

This sequence joins TRBV10-3 and TRBJ1-1; D gene uncertain. The CDR3 contains 12 residues. Germline lookup yields CDR1 ENHRY and CDR2 SYGVKD. V dropped 4 bases and J dropped 8 bases, with 11 bases sitting between them. CDR3 bases: TGTGCCATCAGTGGACCATACAACGAAGCTTTCTTT. Its protein is CAISGPYNEAFF.

V and J are TRBV11-2 and TRBJ2-7; the match to TRBD2 covers 9 bases. Germline-derived CDR1 and CDR2 are SGHAT and FQNNGV. This CDR3 is built from 15 residues. V trimming: 2 bases; J trimming: 2 bases; junction bases outside the gene matches: 4. The CDR3 protein is CASSLTGTSTYEQYF. Here the CDR3 DNA reads TGTGCCAGCAGCTTAACCGGGACTAGCACCTACGAGCAGTACTTC.

CDR3 amino acids: CASSNPPETHGYTF. The DNA of the CDR3 is TGTGCCAGTAGTAATCCGCCGGAGACCCATGGCTACACCTTC. The rearrangement joins TRBV19 to TRBJ1-2; D is undetermined. The CDR3 is 14 amino acids. Germline V gives CDR1 LNHDA, CDR2 SQIVND (reference sequence). Trimming pared 4 bases from V and 6 bases from J, leaving 15 bases between. The full variable domain, in which reference TRBV19 and TRBJ1-2 provide the parts outside the CDR3, is DGGITQSPKYLFRKEGQNVTLSCEQNLNHDAMYWYRQDPGQGLRLIYYSQIVNDFQKGDIAEGYSVSREKKESFPLTVTSAQKNPTAFYLCASSNPPETHGYTFGSGTRLTVV.

The chain couples TRBV10-3 to TRBJ1-1; TRBD1 agrees at 9 bases. The length of the CDR3 is 13 residues. Germline CDR1 ENHRY, CDR2 SYGVKD. The V gene end was trimmed by 7 bases and the J gene end by 7 bases; junction bases not matched to a gene: 7. CDR3 bases: TGTGCCATCATGCTGGGACAGGGAGGTGAAGCTTTCTTT. This codes for CAIMLGQGGEAFF.

The chain uses TRBV2 and TRBJ2-5; 11 positions agree with TRBD1. Germline V gene lookup returns CDR1 SNHLY and CDR2 FYNNEI. The length of the CDR3 is 14 residues. V lost 6 bases, J lost 5 bases, and 5 bases stayed unmatched. The CDR3 region is CASSPDRGHETQYF. The CDR3 bases are TGTGCCAGCAGCCCGGACAGGGGGCATGAGACCCAGTACTTC.

V and J are TRBV5-6 and TRBJ2-3, with D maybe TRBD2 (5 bases). The germline V gene encodes CDR1 SGHDT and CDR2 YYEEEE. CDR3 length: 15 residues. Trimming took off 1 base at V and 1 base at J, with 10 bases between the two ends. The chain's CDR3 is CASSLRNGGTDTQYF. CDR3 in DNA: TGTGCCAGCAGCTTGAGGAACGGGGGCACAGATACGCAGTATTTT.

V usage is TRBV10-2 and J usage is TRBJ2-1; D gene ambiguous. The CDR3 totals 17 residues. V was shortened by 0 bases and J by 10 bases, with 22 bases between the two germline ends. Germline lookup yields CDR1 WSHSY and CDR2 SAAADI. DNA for the CDR3: TGCGCCAGCAGTGAGTCGGCCCGGCGTACGAGTCGGTTGGAGCAGTTCTTC. This codes for CASSESARRTSRLEQFF.

The chain joins TRBV9 to TRBJ2-1; a weak D match, TRBD2 (5 bases). Trimming stripped 5 bases from V and 6 bases from J, with 18 bases between. The CDR3 is made up of 15 amino acids. The germline V gene has CDR1 SGDLS and CDR2 YYNGEE. CDR3 region: CASSRGPSAPNEQFF. The CDR3 nucleotides are TGTGCCAGCAGTCGAGGGCCCTCGGCCCCCAATGAGCAGTTCTTC.

In DNA form, the CDR3 reads TGTGCCAGCAGCTCAAGGACCGGGACAGGGGGCGGTGAGCAGTTCTTC. Protein: CASSSRTGTGGGEQFF. This chain uses TRBV7-9 with TRBJ2-1, with TRBD1 matching 12 bases. The junction had 10 bases not matched to a gene; V was cut back by 4 bases and J by 9 bases. Germline-derived CDR1 and CDR2 are SEHNR and FQNEAQ (reference sequence). This CDR3 is 16 amino acids long.

V gene TRBV7-2 combines with J gene TRBJ2-5; 12 positions agree with TRBD2. This CDR3 spans 17 amino acids. Germline trimming cut 4 bases from V and 4 bases from J; bases unmatched to any gene: 10. Per germline, CDR1 SGHTA and CDR2 FQGNSA. The CDR3 loop is CASSSGLAGFLGETQYF. The CDR3 DNA sequence: TGTGCCAGCAGCTCGGGACTAGCGGGTTTCCTTGGAGAGACCCAGTACTTC.

The chain has TRBV9 and TRBJ2-3, with D perhaps matching TRBD1 or TRBD2 (5 bases each). The CDR3 is made up of 14 amino acids. Trimming stripped 0 bases from V and 5 bases from J, with 10 bases between. Germline CDR1 reads SGDLS; CDR2 reads YYNGEE. CDR3 region: CASSVDGGEDTQYF. The CDR3 coding sequence is TGTGCCAGCAGCGTAGATGGGGGAGAAGATACGCAGTATTTT. Filled out from reference TRBV9 and TRBJ2-3, the complete variable domain reads DSGVTQTPKHLITATGQRVTLRCSPRSGDLSVYWYQQSLDQGLQFLIQYYNGEERAKGNILERFSAQQFPDLHSELNLSSLELGDSALYFCASSVDGGEDTQYFGPGTRLTVL.

The CDR3 coding sequence is TGCGCCAGCAGCCCAGGAGGGAGGATGGGTGGCTACACCTTC. This translates into CASSPGGRMGGYTF. The chain uses TRBV5-1 and TRBJ1-2; no firm D call. Germline CDR1 SGHRS, CDR2 YFSETQ. V lost 4 bases to trimming and J lost 7 bases, with 17 bases between them. This CDR3 comprises 14 residues. Complete variable domain (other parts from reference TRBV5-1 and TRBJ1-2): KAGVTQTPRYLIKTRGQQVTLSCSPISGHRSVSWYQQTPGQGLQFLFEYFSETQRNKGNFPGRFSGRQFSNSRSEMNVSTLELGDSALYLCASSPGGRMGGYTFGSGTRLTVV.

This chain joins TRBV11-2 and TRBJ1-2, with 9 bases identical to TRBD1. Trimming took 5 bases from V and 4 from J; bases not matched to a gene: 5. This CDR3 has 14 residues. The germline V gene has CDR1 SGHAT and CDR2 FQNNGV. The CDR3, as DNA: TGTGCCAGCAGCCCCGGGACAGGGCCCTATGGCTACACCTTC. It encodes CASSPGTGPYGYTF.

The rearrangement links TRBV4-1 to TRBJ1-6; unclear D gene. Trimming removed 4 bases at V and 1 base at J, with 8 bases between. Germline values: CDR1 MGHRA, CDR2 YSYEKL. The CDR3 is made up of 15 amino acids. The CDR3 sequence: CASSPSPSYNSPLHF. CDR3 bases: TGCGCCAGCAGCCCATCCCCGTCCTATAATTCACCCCTCCACTTT.

The rearrangement uses TRBV25-1 and TRBJ1-1; D unclear. Germline V gives CDR1 MGHDK, CDR2 SYGVNS. The CDR3 has 15 amino acids. The V end was cut by 4 bases, the J end by 8 bases, with 20 bases between. The chain's CDR3 is CASSALGSGSLEAFF. CDR3 sequence (DNA): TGTGCCAGCAGTGCGTTAGGTTCCGGATCATTGGAAGCTTTCTTT. Full variable domain (remainder filled in from reference TRBV25-1 and TRBJ1-1): EADIYQTPRYLVIGTGKKITLECSQTMGHDKMYWYQQDPGMELHLIHYSYGVNSTEKGDLSSESTVSRIRTEHFPLTLESARPSHTSQYLCASSALGSGSLEAFFGQGTRLTVV.

The chain uses TRBV5-1 and TRBJ1-1; a weak D match, TRBD1 (5 bases). CDR1 is SGHRS, CDR2 YFSETQ, per germline. V shed 8 bases and J shed 0 bases, with 17 bases lying between them. This CDR3 comprises 15 residues. The CDR3 spells CASSSGGLLNTEAFF. CDR3 DNA: TGCGCCAGTTCCTCGGGGGGGTTATTGAACACTGAAGCTTTCTTT.